These T cell receptor beta chains were read from a single sample in a study of regulatory T cells in long-lasting Graves disease. TCRdb reprocessed the multiplex PCR reads with MiXCR, giving one entry per CDR3 protein. This sample has 520,000 or so distinct CDR3 sequences; around 11% occur once, and the top ten carry roughly 8.2%. The sample was also reused in another study, on T cells in Graves' hyperthyroidism and ophthalmopathy.

Sequenced here: peripheral blood mononuclear cells (PBMCs), sampled at new diagnosis, from a patient treated with antithyroid drugs. The receptors here all came from a woman in her twenties or thirties with Graves disease. Both conserved end residues are part of each CDR3. The D gene is left open where the match is weak. Expanded clones get a size class; other rows say once, few or many, or leave the size out.

j_call clone_size v_call d_call cdr3_aa cdr3_nt
TRBJ2-7 many TRBV11-2 . CASSLSESYEQYF TGTGCCAGCAGCTTATCCGAGTCCTACGAGCAGTACTTC
TRBJ1-1 many TRBV2 . CASSERVVAFF TGTGCCAGCAGTGAACGTGTCGTGGCTTTCTTT
TRBJ2-2 many TRBV5-5 . CASSLVPGKNGGELFF TGTGCCAGCAGCTTGGTTCCCGGGAAGAATGGCGGGGAGCTGTTTTTT
TRBJ2-3 many TRBV5-5 . CASSRPLSTDTQYF TGTGCCAGCAGCCGACCCCTAAGCACAGATACGCAGTATTTT
TRBJ2-3 few TRBV10-3 TRBD1 CAISPGQGTDTQYF TGTGCCATCAGCCCGGGACAGGGCACAGATACGCAGTATTTT
TRBJ1-2 many TRBV4-1 TRBD1 CASSHIGTGRNYGYTF TGCGCCAGCAGCCACATCGGGACAGGGAGGAACTATGGCTACACCTTC
TRBJ1-2 many TRBV11-2 . CASSPLRARKDINYGYTF TGTGCCAGCAGCCCCCTCAGGGCTAGAAAGGATATTAACTATGGCTACACCTTC
TRBJ2-3 few TRBV20-1 TRBD1 CSARVLSGTGFRDTQYF TGCAGTGCTAGGGTACTGTCTGGGACAGGGTTCAGAGATACGCAGTATTTT
TRBJ2-2 . TRBV18 . CASSPGSGAGELFF TGTGCCAGCTCACCAGGGTCAGGGGCCGGGGAGCTGTTTTTT
TRBJ1-4 many TRBV7-9 . CASSPTVGPGLYEKLFF TGTGCCAGCAGCCCCACCGTCGGGCCAGGGTTGTATGAAAAACTGTTTTTT
TRBJ1-2 once TRBV11-2 . CASSRHGAGYTF TGTGCCAGCAGCCGGCATGGGGCGGGCTACACCTTC
TRBJ2-1 . TRBV5-6 TRBD2 CASSPGTSGLNEQSF TGTGCCAGCAGTCCTGGGACTAGCGGACTCAATGAGCAGTCCTTC
TRBJ2-1 many TRBV6-5 . CASSYSTGVGGNEQFF TGTGCCAGCAGTTACTCGACCGGGGTCGGGGGCAATGAGCAGTTCTTC
TRBJ2-5 many TRBV29-1 . CSVELDSQETQYF TGCAGCGTTGAACTGGACAGTCAAGAGACCCAGTACTTC
TRBJ1-1 few TRBV20-1 . CSAPTREGVAFF TGCAGTGCTCCTACACGGGAAGGGGTAGCTTTCTTT
TRBJ2-7 . TRBV29-1 TRBD2 CSVREASGPYEQYF TGCAGCGTTCGTGAGGCTAGCGGACCCTACGAGCAGTACTTC
TRBJ2-3 many TRBV3-1 TRBD2 CASSASGRSTDTQYF TGTGCCAGCAGCGCTAGCGGGAGAAGCACAGATACGCAGTATTTT
TRBJ1-2 . TRBV5-1 . CASSLAGEYYGYTF TGCGCCAGCAGCTTGGCAGGGGAATACTATGGCTACACCTTC
TRBJ2-7 many TRBV5-1 TRBD1 CASSPARGRGRANSYEQYF TGCGCCAGCAGCCCTGCCAGGGGCAGGGGGCGCGCAAACTCCTACGAGCAGTACTTC
TRBJ1-5 few TRBV30 . CAWSVSGEGNQPQHF TGTGCCTGGAGTGTCTCGGGGGAGGGCAATCAGCCCCAGCATTTT
TRBJ1-1 many TRBV13 . CASSLWGTDTEAFF TGCGCCAGCAGCTTGTGGGGCACCGACACTGAAGCTTTCTTT
TRBJ2-7 many TRBV28 TRBD2 CASSIGLTLREGEQYF TGTGCCTCCTCGATTGGGCTCACTCTAAGGGAGGGGGAGCAGTACTTC
TRBJ2-3 many TRBV5-1 . CASSRALFTDTQYF TGCGCCAGCAGCCGGGCCCTTTTCACAGATACGCAGTATTTT
TRBJ1-2 many TRBV2 TRBD1 CASLDRAFYGYTF TGTGCCAGCCTTGACAGGGCCTTCTATGGCTACACCTTC
TRBJ2-1 . TRBV7-2 TRBD2 CASSRAGGPRNEQFF TGTGCCAGCAGCAGAGCGGGAGGGCCAAGGAATGAGCAGTTCTTC
TRBJ1-4 many TRBV7-9 TRBD1 CASSLSYGTVNEKLFF TGTGCCAGCAGCTTATCCTACGGGACAGTGAATGAAAAACTGTTTTTT
TRBJ2-1 many TRBV5-1 . CASSLGGISYNEQFF TGTGCCAGCAGCTTAGGGGGTATCTCCTACAATGAGCAGTTCTTC
TRBJ2-1 . TRBV29-1 TRBD1 CSGTGTGEQFF TGCAGCGGGACAGGGACCGGTGAGCAGTTCTTC
TRBJ2-7 many TRBV7-8 TRBD1 CASSSTGTGEQYF TGTGCCAGCAGCTCAACCGGGACAGGGGAGCAGTACTTC